Sequencing of this T cell receptor beta chain was carried out in a study of T cells in narcolepsy. Study context: Enrolled donors included narcolepsy type 1 or type 2 patients and healthy controls. General study results and limits: Autoreactive clone sequences were missing from some blood memory CD4+ repertoires. Autoreactive HCRT-specific and TRIB2-specific clonotypes were marked in same-patient CSF-versus-blood CD4+ comparisons. Autoreactive clonotypes reportedly recurred in blood of same and different patients, not controls.

TCRdb keeps only in-frame clones here, not all; method: immunoSEQ multiplex PCR. The table shows 30,000 to 40,000 clones, with roughly 90% occurring only once. Concerning this clone: Antigen specificity is unknown.

The V segment lost 6 bases and the J segment 2 bases; nucleotides outside the gene matches: 9. Germline V lookup: CDR1 WNHNN, CDR2 SYGVQD (reference sequence). The CDR3 extends over 15 amino acids. The source of this sequence is a human donor with narcolepsy. The sample consisted of CD45RA- memory CD4+ T cells from PBMCs. The chain uses TRBV10-1 and TRBJ1-2; TRBD1 matches at 7 bases. The CDR3 reads CASRGGQAPNYGYTF. CDR3 coding DNA: TGCGCCAGCAGGGGTGGACAGGCCCCGAACTATGGCTACACCTTC.